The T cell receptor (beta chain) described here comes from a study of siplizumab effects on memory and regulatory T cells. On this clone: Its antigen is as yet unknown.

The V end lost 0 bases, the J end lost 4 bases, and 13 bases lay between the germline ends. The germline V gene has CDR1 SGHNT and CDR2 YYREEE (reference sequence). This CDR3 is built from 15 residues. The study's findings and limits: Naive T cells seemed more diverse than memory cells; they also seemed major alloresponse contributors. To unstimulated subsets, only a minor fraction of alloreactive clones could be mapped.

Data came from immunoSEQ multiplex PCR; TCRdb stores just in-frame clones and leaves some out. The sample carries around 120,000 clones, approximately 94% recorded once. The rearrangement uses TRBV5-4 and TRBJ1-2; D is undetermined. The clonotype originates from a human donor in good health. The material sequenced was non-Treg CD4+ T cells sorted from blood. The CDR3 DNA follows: TGTGCCAGCAGCTTGGGCGGGCAGGAGGTCTATGGCTACACCTTC. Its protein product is CASSLGGQEVYGYTF.